This TCR beta chain was captured in a study of shared clonotypes between healthy human individuals. Study-level background: In total, the donors were two women and a few men aged 18 to 49.

Concerning this clone: The antigen is unknown.

The study, taken as a whole, reports: Generally, estimated richness proved larger in naive subsets than it did in memory subsets. Rarefaction curves obtained for sorted subsets showed sequencing incomplete despite large depth.

Authors' analysis steps: There were no quality scores in the junction-only immunoSEQ sequences, so filtering differed. Sequencing was performed with immunoSEQ multiplex PCR; in TCRdb, only in-frame clones are kept and a portion is missing. V and J calls and clone size are copied from that table; D and trimming were computed from the DNA. The sample lists roughly 600,000 clones; nearly 98% were seen once. The naive CD8 population came from CD45RO-negative cells selected for CCR7, without terminally differentiated effector memory CD45RA+ cells. J lost 10 bases, V lost 5 bases, and 14 bases had no gene match. Germline CDR1 and CDR2: PRHDT and FYEKMQ (reference sequence). This CDR3 region has 16 residues.

The TCR originated in a man younger than 45 in good health. Sequenced input: naive CD8+ T cells sorted from blood. J is TRBJ2-1 and V is TRBV13, with 10 nucleotides matching TRBD2. The CDR3 DNA reads as TGTGCCAGCAGCGTAAGACGGCTAGCGGGAGATTGGGAGCAGTTCTTC. Amino acids: CASSVRRLAGDWEQFF.